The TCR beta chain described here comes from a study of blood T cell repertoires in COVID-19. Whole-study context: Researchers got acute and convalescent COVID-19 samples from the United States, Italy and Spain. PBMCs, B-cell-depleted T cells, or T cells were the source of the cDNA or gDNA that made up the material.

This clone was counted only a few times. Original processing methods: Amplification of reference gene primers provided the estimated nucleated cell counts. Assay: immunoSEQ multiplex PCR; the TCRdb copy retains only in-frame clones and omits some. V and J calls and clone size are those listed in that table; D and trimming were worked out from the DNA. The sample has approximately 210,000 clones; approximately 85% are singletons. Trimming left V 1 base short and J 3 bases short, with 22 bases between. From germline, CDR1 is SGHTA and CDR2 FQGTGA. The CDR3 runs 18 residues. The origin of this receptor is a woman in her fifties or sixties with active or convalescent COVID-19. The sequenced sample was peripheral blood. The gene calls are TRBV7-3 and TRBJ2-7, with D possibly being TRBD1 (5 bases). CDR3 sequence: CASSLKGIDPAPSYEQYF. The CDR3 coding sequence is TGTGCCAGCAGCTTAAAGGGGATAGACCCTGCGCCAAGCTACGAGCAGTACTTC.